These T cell receptor beta chains were read from a single sample in a study of shared clonotypes between healthy human individuals. Only in-frame clones appear in the TCRdb table, and some are missing; sequencing was by immunoSEQ multiplex PCR. The top ten hold around 0.47% of the sample, which has over a million clones, around 78% seen once. The sequenced sample was memory CD4+ T cells from PBMCs. These receptors all come from a man aged 18 to 29 in good health. Some clones in this sample may be carry-over from other donors' samples. Both conserved end residues are part of each CDR3. The D gene is left open where the match is weak. Clone size is not always given. Where it is, it says once, few, many or a class for expanded clones.

V	D	J	size	CDR3	DNA
TRBV7-3	TRBD1	TRBJ2-3	NA	CASSVRTGEDTQYF	TGTGCCAGCAGCGTAAGGACAGGGGAAGATACGCAGTATTTT
TRBV29-1	NA	TRBJ2-3	NA	CSVRGGTTDTQYF	TGCAGCGTTCGGGGCGGGACCACAGATACGCAGTATTTT
TRBV5-1	NA	TRBJ2-2	NA	CASSLVPGTGELFF	TGCGCCAGCAGCTTGGTCCCGGGAACCGGGGAGCTGTTTTTT
TRBV7-3	TRBD2	TRBJ2-1	few	CASSSRGGLEQFF	TGTGCCAGCAGCTCCCGGGGGGGACTAGAGCAGTTCTTC
TRBV7-8	TRBD2	TRBJ2-1	once	CASSLGGSSDEQFF	TGTGCCAGCAGCTTAGGCGGGAGTTCTGATGAGCAGTTCTTC
TRBV28	TRBD1	TRBJ1-5	few	CASSFRGLTQPQHF	TGTGCCAGCAGTTTCAGGGGGCTCACACAGCCCCAGCATTTT
TRBV28	TRBD2	TRBJ2-7	NA	CASSLMGLVAYEQYF	TGTGCCAGCAGTTTAATGGGACTAGTGGCCTACGAGCAGTACTTC
TRBV28	TRBD1	TRBJ1-1	NA	CASSPGTANTEAFF	TGTGCCAGCAGCCCCGGGACAGCGAACACTGAAGCTTTCTTT
TRBV7-2	NA	TRBJ2-7	NA	CASSFPGGGLSYEQYF	TGTGCCAGCAGCTTCCCCGGGGGAGGTTTATCCTACGAGCAGTACTTC
TRBV30	TRBD2	TRBJ2-1	NA	CAWSVLLESSGRGLYNEQFF	TGTGCCTGGAGTGTACTTTTAGAGAGTAGCGGGAGGGGACTTTACAATGAGCAGTTCTTC
TRBV28	NA	TRBJ2-3	NA	CASSHPNLELGDTQYF	TGTGCCAGCAGCCACCCAAACCTCGAATTAGGAGATACGCAGTATTTT
TRBV10-3	TRBD2	TRBJ2-1	NA	CAISESVAGDHNEQFF	TGTGCCATCAGTGAGTCGGTAGCGGGAGACCACAATGAGCAGTTCTTC
TRBV5-8	TRBD1	TRBJ2-7	NA	CASSPDRGVGYF	TGTGCCAGCAGCCCAGACAGGGGTGTAGGGTACTTC
TRBV6-5	NA	TRBJ1-3	NA	CASSLRDPGNTIYF	TGTGCCAGCAGCTTAAGGGACCCGGGAAACACCATATATTTT
TRBV7-9	TRBD2	TRBJ2-3	NA	CASSPGLAGGGTQYF	TGTGCCAGCAGCCCGGGACTAGCGGGAGGTGGTACGCAGTATTTT
TRBV7-3	NA	TRBJ1-1	NA	CASSSIQGGRTEAFF	TGTGCCAGCAGCTCTATCCAAGGGGGAAGGACTGAAGCTTTCTTT
TRBV6-5	NA	TRBJ2-3	NA	CASSYGGVSTDTQYF	TGTGCCAGCAGTTACGGTGGAGTTAGCACAGATACGCAGTATTTT
TRBV28	NA	TRBJ2-2	NA	CASSLFSVVAGELFF	TGTGCCAGCAGCCTGTTCTCCGTTGTGGCCGGGGAGCTGTTTTTT
TRBV29-1	NA	TRBJ2-7	NA	CSVDRFTGNEQYF	TGCAGCGTTGACCGGTTCACGGGGAACGAGCAGTACTTC
TRBV7-3	TRBD2	TRBJ2-7	NA	CASSLYSGSVYEQYF	TGTGCCAGCAGCTTATACAGCGGGAGTGTGTACGAGCAGTACTTC
TRBV28	NA	TRBJ1-4	NA	CASSPSQGWGEKLFF	TGTGCCAGCAGTCCATCACAGGGATGGGGGGAAAAACTGTTTTTT
TRBV7-3	TRBD1	TRBJ1-4	NA	CASSQDRSEKLFF	TGTGCCAGCAGCCAGGACAGGTCTGAAAAACTGTTTTTT
TRBV19	NA	TRBJ2-1	NA	CASSIGLISNEQFF	TGTGCCAGTAGTATAGGACTAATTTCCAATGAGCAGTTCTTC
TRBV6-1	NA	TRBJ2-7	NA	CASRGSGTYEQYF	TGTGCCAGCAGGGGGAGCGGAACCTACGAGCAGTACTTC
TRBV4-2	NA	TRBJ1-2	NA	CASSQNLAQARYGYTF	TGTGCCAGCAGCCAAAACCTGGCGCAGGCTAGATATGGCTACACCTTC
TRBV9	NA	TRBJ2-3	NA	CASSVDTSTDTQYF	TGTGCCAGCAGCGTAGATACTAGCACAGATACGCAGTATTTT
TRBV25-1	NA	TRBJ2-7	NA	CASSEPPKVEQYF	TGTGCCAGCAGTGAGCCCCCGAAGGTCGAGCAGTACTTC
TRBV5-1	TRBD1	TRBJ2-3	NA	CASSEQGASDTQYF	TGCGCCAGCAGCGAACAGGGGGCCTCGGATACGCAGTATTTT
TRBV5-1	NA	TRBJ1-2	NA	CASSLDPGSYGYTF	TGCGCCAGCAGCTTGGATCCAGGGAGCTATGGCTACACCTTC
TRBV28	NA	TRBJ1-2	NA	CASSQTWMNGYTF	TGTGCCAGCAGCCAGACTTGGATGAACGGCTACACCTTC
TRBV29-1	TRBD1	TRBJ2-5	NA	CSASGQGALETQYF	TGCAGCGCGTCGGGACAGGGTGCGCTAGAGACCCAGTACTTC
TRBV28	NA	TRBJ1-1	NA	CASTGVGQPNTEAFF	TGTGCCAGCACCGGGGTCGGACAGCCGAACACTGAAGCTTTCTTT
TRBV5-1	TRBD2	TRBJ2-5	NA	CASSLGGTSSTQETQYF	TGCGCCAGCAGCTTGGGAGGGACTAGCTCCACCCAAGAGACCCAGTACTTC
TRBV2	NA	TRBJ2-5	NA	CASLGTPRAETQYF	TGTGCCAGCCTCGGGACCCCTCGGGCAGAGACCCAGTACTTC
TRBV6-1	NA	TRBJ2-7	few	CASKILAGSSYEQYF	TGTGCCAGCAAAATCTTGGCGGGAAGCTCCTACGAGCAGTACTTC
TRBV6-5	TRBD1	TRBJ1-5	NA	CASSQQGQPQHF	TGTGCCAGCAGCCAACAGGGGCAGCCCCAGCATTTT
TRBV4-2	NA	TRBJ1-5	NA	CASGRSNQPQHF	TGTGCCAGCGGACGCAGCAATCAGCCCCAGCATTTT
TRBV4-3	NA	TRBJ1-2	NA	CASSRGAAAYGYTF	TGCGCCAGCAGCCGTGGGGCGGCCGCCTATGGCTACACCTTC
TRBV29-1	TRBD2	TRBJ2-5	few	CSVAAASGGQETQYF	TGCAGCGTGGCTGCGGCTAGCGGGGGACAAGAGACCCAGTACTTC
TRBV7-9	TRBD2	TRBJ2-7	NA	CASSLAGEVVEQYF	TGTGCCAGCAGCTTGGCGGGAGAAGTCGTGGAGCAGTACTTC
TRBV6-1	NA	TRBJ2-1	NA	CASSQRTELNEQFF	TGTGCCAGCAGTCAAAGGACAGAATTAAATGAGCAGTTCTTC
TRBV5-4	NA	TRBJ2-1	many	CASSLETGNEQFF	TGTGCCAGCAGCTTGGAGACGGGCAATGAGCAGTTCTTC
TRBV6-1	NA	TRBJ2-7	NA	CASSERGSSDEQYF	TGTGCCAGCAGTGAACGGGGGTCCTCCGACGAGCAGTACTTC
TRBV11-1	NA	TRBJ2-5	NA	CASSEDQEQETQYF	TGTGCCAGCAGCGAGGACCAAGAACAAGAGACCCAGTACTTC
TRBV6-1	NA	TRBJ1-5	NA	CASSDPWEGNSNQPQHF	TGTGCCAGCAGTGACCCCTGGGAGGGCAATAGCAATCAGCCCCAGCATTTT
TRBV9	NA	TRBJ2-2	NA	CASSVAPTGELFF	TGTGCCAGCAGCGTAGCTCCTACCGGGGAGCTGTTTTTT
TRBV6-5	NA	TRBJ2-1	few	CASSYSWFGGEQFF	TGTGCCAGCAGTTACTCGTGGTTTGGAGGTGAGCAGTTCTTC